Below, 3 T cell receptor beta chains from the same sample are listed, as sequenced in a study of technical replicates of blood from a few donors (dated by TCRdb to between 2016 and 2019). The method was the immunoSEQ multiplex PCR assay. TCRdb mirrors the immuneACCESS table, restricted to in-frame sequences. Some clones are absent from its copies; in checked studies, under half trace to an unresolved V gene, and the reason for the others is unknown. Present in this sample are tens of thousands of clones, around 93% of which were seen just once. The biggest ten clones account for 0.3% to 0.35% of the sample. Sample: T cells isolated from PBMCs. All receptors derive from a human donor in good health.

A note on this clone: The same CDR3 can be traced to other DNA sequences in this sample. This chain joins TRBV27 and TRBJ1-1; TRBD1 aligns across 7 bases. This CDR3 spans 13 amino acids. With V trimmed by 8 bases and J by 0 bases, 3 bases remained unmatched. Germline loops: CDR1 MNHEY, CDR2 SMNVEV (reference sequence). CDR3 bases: TGTGCCAGCCGACAGGGAATGAACACTGAAGCTTTCTTT. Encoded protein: CASRQGMNTEAFF.

The CDR3 protein is CASSYSIAGSTEAFF. CDR3 nucleotides: TGTGCCAGCAGTTACTCGATTGCGGGAAGTACTGAAGCTTTCTTT. This chain connects TRBV6-5 to TRBJ1-1; D not resolved. Germline V gene lookup returns CDR1 MNHEY and CDR2 SVGAGI. The CDR3 has 15 residues. The V and J ends lost 0 bases and 5 bases respectively, with 13 bases between them.

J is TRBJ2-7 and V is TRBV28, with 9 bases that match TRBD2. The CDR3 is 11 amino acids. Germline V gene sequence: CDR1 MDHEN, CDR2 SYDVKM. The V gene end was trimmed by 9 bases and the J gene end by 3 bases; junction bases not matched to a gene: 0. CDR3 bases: TGTGCCAGTAGCGGGAGCTACGAGCAGTACTTC. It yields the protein CASSGSYEQYF.